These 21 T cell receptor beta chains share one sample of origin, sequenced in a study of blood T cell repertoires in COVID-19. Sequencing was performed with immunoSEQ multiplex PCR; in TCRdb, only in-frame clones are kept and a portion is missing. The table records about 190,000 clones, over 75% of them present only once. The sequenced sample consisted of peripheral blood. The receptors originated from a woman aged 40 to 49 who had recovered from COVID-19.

CDR3 coding DNA: TGTGCCAGCGAACAGGGTAGCAATCAGCCCCAGCATTTT. Its translation is CASEQGSNQPQHF. V is TRBV19 and J is TRBJ1-5; D may be TRBD1 (6 bases). Germline V gene lookup returns CDR1 LNHDA and CDR2 SQIVND (reference sequence). The CDR3 contains 13 residues. Trimming took off 9 bases at V and 0 bases at J, with 9 bases between the two ends.

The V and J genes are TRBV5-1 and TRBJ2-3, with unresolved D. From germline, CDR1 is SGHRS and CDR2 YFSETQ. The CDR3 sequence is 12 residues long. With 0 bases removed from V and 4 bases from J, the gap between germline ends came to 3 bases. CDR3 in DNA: TGCGCCAGCAGCTTGGCCGCAGATACGCAGTATTTT. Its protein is CASSLAADTQYF.

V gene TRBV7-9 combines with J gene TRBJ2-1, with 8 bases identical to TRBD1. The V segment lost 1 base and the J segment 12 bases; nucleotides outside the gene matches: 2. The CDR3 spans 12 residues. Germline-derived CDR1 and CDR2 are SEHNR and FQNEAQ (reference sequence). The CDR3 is CASSLEDRGQFF. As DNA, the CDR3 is TGTGCCAGCAGCTTAGAAGACAGGGGGCAGTTCTTC.

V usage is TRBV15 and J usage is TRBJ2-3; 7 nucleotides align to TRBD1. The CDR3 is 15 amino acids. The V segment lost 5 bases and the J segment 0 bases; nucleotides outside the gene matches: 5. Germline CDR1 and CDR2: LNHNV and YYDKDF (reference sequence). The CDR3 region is CATSGNRGSTDTQYF. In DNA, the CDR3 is TGTGCCACCAGCGGGAACAGGGGTAGCACAGATACGCAGTATTTT.

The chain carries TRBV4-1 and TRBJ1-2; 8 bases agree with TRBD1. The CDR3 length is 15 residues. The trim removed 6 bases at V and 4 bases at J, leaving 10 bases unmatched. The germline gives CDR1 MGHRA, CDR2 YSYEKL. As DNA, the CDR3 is TGCGCCAGCAGTGGCAGTGGGACAGGTGGCTATGGCTACACCTTC. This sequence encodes CASSGSGTGGYGYTF.

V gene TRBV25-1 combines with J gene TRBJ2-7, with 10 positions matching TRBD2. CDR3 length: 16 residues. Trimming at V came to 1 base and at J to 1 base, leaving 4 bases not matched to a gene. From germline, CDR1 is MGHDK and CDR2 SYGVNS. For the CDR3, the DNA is TGTGCCAGCAGTGAATCGGGACTAGCGTCGTCCTACGAGCAGTACTTC. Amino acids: CASSESGLASSYEQYF.

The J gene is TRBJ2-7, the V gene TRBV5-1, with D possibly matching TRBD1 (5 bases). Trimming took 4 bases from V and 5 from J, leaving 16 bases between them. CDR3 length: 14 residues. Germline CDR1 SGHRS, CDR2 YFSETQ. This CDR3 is CASSPTVVLHEQYF. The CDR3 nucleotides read TGCGCCAGCAGCCCGACAGTAGTACTACACGAGCAGTACTTC.

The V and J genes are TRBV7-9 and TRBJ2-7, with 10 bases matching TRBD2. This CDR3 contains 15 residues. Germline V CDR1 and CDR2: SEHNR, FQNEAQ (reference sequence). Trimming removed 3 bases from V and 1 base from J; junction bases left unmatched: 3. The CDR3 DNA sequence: TGTGCCAGCAGCTTCGGACTAGCGGAATCCTACGAGCAGTACTTC. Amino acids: CASSFGLAESYEQYF.

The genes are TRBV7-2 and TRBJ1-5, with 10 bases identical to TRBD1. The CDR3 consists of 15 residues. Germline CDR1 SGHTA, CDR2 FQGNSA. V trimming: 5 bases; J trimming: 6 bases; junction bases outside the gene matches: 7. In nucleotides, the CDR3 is TGTGCCAGCAGCCAAACCGGGACAGGGGTTCAGCCCCAGCATTTT. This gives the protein CASSQTGTGVQPQHF.

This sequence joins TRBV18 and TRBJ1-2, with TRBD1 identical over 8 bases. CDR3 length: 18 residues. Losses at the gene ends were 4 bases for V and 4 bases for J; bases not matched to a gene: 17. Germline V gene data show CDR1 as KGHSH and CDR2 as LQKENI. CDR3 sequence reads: CASSLAGTGGFTLYGYTF. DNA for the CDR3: TGTGCCAGCTCACTAGCCGGGACAGGAGGCTTCACCCTCTATGGCTACACCTTC.

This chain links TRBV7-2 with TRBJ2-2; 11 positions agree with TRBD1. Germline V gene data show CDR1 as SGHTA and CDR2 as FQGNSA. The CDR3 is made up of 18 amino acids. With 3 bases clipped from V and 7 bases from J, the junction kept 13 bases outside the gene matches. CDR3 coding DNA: TGTGCCAGCAGCTTTAGAGGACAGGGGGCGATTCTCGGCGGGGAGCTGTTTTTT. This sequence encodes CASSFRGQGAILGGELFF.

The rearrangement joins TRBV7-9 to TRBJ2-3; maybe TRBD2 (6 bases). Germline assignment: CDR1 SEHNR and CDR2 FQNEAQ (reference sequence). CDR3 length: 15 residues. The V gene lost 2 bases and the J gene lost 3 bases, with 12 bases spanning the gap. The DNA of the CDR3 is TGTGCCAGCAGCTTAAGGTGGGAGGCTACAGATACGCAGTATTTT. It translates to CASSLRWEATDTQYF.

Here the CDR3 reads CASSPDRSGANVLTF. In DNA form, the CDR3 reads TGTGCCAGCTCACCGGACAGGTCTGGGGCCAACGTCCTGACTTTC. The J gene is TRBJ2-6, the V gene TRBV18, with TRBD1 matching 7 bases. Germline V gene data show CDR1 as KGHSH and CDR2 as LQKENI. The V and J ends lost 3 bases and 1 base, in that order; junction bases with no gene match: 0. This CDR3 comprises 15 residues. Together with reference TRBV18 and TRBJ2-6, the CDR3 gives the full variable domain: NAGVMQNPRHLVRRRGQEARLRCSPMKGHSHVYWYRQLPEEGLKFMVYLQKENIIDESGMPKERFSAEFPKEGPSILRIQQVVRGDSAAYFCASSPDRSGANVLTFGAGSRLTVL.

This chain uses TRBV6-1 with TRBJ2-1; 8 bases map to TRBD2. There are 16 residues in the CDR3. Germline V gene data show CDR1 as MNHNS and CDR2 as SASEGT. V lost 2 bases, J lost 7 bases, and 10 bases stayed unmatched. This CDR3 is CASSERGGRIQNEQFF. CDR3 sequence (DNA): TGTGCCAGCAGTGAACGTGGCGGGAGGATTCAGAATGAGCAGTTCTTC.

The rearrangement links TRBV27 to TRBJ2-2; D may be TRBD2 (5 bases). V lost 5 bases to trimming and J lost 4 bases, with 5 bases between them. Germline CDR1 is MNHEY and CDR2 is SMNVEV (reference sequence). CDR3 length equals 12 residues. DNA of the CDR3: TGTGCCAGCAGTGAGGGCACCGGGGAGCTGTTTTTT. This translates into CASSEGTGELFF.

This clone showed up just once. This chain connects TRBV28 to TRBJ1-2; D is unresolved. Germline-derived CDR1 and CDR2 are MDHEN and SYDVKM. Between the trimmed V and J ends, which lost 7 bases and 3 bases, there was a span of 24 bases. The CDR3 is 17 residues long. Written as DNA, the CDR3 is TGTGCCAGCACCCCAAGTTCGGCTGAGGGTAGATACTATGGCTACACCTTC. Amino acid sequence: CASTPSSAEGRYYGYTF.

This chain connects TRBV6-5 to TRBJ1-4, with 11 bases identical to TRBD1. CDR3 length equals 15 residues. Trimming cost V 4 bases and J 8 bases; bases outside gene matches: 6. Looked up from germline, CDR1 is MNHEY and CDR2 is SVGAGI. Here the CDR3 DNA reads TGTGCCAGCAGTTCCCCGGGACAGGGGGACGAAAAACTGTTTTTT. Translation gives CASSSPGQGDEKLFF.

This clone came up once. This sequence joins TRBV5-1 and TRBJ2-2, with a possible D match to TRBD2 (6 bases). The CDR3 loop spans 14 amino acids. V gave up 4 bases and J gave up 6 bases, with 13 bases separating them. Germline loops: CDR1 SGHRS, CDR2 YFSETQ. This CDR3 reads CASSTSPSAGELFF. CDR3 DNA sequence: TGCGCCAGCAGCACATCACCTAGCGCCGGGGAGCTGTTTTTT.

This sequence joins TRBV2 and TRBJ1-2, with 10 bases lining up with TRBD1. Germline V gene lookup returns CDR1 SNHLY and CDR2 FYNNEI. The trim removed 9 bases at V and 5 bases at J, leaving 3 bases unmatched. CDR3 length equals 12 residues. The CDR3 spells CASGDRGYGYTF. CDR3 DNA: TGTGCCAGTGGGGACAGGGGATATGGCTACACCTTC.

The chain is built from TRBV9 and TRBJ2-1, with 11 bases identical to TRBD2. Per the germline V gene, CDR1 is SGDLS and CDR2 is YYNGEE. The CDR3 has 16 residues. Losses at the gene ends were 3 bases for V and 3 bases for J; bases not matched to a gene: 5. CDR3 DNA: TGTGCCAGCAGCGCCCGACTAGCGGGGCTCTACAATGAGCAGTTCTTC. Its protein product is CASSARLAGLYNEQFF. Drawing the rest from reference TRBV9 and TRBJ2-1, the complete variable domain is DSGVTQTPKHLITATGQRVTLRCSPRSGDLSVYWYQQSLDQGLQFLIQYYNGEERAKGNILERFSAQQFPDLHSELNLSSLELGDSALYFCASSARLAGLYNEQFFGPGTRLTVL.

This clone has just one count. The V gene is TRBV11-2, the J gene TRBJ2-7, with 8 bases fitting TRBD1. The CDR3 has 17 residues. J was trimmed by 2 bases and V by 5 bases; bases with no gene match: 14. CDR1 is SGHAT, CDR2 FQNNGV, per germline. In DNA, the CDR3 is TGTGCCAGCAGCCAGGGGGCGGGGACCGGCAGGACCTACGAGCAGTACTTC. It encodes CASSQGAGTGRTYEQYF.